This T cell receptor (beta chain) came from a study of cytomegalovirus exposure and HLA in healthy donors. About the study: Earlier results showed roughly 120 million unique TCR beta sequences derived from some 190 million T cells.

In the PCR, 60 Vbeta and 13 Jbeta primers were used. Original processing notes: In a later analysis, 70 million to 80 million unique TCR beta chains included roughly 11 million shared by two or more donors. The method was immunoSEQ multiplex PCR; TCRdb's version includes in-frame clones alone and lacks a portion of them. That table is the source of V, J and clone size, and D and trimming were worked out from the DNA. The repertoire includes about 200,000 clones, roughly 80% of them detected once, and approximately 0.22% sits in the top ten. Germline assignment: CDR1 SNHLY and CDR2 FYNNEI. The CDR3 runs to 15 residues. Trimming cost V 2 bases and J 7 bases; bases outside gene matches: 8. Unrecorded immune exposures were likely, despite nominal health at sampling. This clone was counted once.

The chain recombines TRBV2 with TRBJ2-1; TRBD2 matches at 7 bases. This TCR came from a girl aged 2 to 9 in good health and CMV-seronegative. The sequenced sample consisted of PBMCs. CDR3 DNA sequence: TGTGCCAGCAGTGAAAGCGGGGTAGTGCAAAATGAGCAGTTCTTC. Translated, it gives CASSESGVVQNEQFF.